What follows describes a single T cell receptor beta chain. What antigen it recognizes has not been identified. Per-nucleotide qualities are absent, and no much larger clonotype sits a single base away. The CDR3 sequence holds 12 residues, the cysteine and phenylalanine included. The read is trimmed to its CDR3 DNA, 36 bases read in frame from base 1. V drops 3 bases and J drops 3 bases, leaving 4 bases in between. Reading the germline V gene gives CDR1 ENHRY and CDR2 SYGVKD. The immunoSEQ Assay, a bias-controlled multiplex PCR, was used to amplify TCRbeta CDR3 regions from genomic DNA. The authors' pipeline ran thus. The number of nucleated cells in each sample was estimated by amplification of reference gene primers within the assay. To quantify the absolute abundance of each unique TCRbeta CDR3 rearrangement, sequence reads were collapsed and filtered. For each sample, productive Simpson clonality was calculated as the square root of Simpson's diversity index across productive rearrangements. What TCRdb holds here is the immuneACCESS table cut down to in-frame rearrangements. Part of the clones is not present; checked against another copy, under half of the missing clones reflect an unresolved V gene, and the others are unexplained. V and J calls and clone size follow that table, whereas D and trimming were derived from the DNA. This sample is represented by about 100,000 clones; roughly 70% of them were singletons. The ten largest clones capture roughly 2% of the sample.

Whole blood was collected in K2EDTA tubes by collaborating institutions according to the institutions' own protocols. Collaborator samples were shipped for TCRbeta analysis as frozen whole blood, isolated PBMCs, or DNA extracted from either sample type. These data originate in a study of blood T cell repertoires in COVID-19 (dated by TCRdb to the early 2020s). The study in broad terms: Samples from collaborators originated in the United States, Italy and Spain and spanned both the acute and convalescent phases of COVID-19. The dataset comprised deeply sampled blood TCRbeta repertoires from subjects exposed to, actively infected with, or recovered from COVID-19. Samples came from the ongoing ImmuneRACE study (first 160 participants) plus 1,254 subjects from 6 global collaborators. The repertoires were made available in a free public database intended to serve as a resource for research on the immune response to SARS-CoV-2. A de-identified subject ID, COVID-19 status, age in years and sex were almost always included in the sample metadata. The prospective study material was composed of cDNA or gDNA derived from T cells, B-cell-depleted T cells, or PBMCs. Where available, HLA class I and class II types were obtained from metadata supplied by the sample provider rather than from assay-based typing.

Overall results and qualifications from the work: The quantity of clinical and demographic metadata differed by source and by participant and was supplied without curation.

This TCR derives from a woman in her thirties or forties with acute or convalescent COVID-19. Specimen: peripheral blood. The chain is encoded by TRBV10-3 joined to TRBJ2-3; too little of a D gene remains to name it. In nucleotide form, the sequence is TGTGCCATCAGTGACAGGACAGATACGCAGTATTTT. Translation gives CAISDRTDTQYF.